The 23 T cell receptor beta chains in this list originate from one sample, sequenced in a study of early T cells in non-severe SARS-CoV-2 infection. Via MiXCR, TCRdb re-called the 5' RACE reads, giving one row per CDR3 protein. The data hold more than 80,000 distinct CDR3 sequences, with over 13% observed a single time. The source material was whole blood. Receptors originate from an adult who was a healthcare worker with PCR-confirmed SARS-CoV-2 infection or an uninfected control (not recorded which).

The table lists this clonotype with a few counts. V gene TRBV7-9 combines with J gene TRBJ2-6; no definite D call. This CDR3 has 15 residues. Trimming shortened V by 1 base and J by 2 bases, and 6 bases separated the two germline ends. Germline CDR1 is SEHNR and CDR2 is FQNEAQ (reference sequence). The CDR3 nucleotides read TGTGCCAGCAGCTTAGATATCGCTGGGGCCAACGTCCTGACTTTC. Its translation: CASSLDIAGANVLTF.

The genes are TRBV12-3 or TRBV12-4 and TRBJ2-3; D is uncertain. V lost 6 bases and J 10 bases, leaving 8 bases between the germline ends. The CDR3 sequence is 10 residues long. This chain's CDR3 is CASSPFPQYF. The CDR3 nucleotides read TGTGCCAGCAGCCCCTTTCCGCAGTATTTT.

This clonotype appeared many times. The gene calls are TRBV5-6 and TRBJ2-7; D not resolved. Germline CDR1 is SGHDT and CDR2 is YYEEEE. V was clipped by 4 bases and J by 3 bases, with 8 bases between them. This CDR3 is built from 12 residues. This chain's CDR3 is CASSVDLYEQYF. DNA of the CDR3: TGTGCCAGCAGCGTCGATCTCTACGAGCAGTACTTC.

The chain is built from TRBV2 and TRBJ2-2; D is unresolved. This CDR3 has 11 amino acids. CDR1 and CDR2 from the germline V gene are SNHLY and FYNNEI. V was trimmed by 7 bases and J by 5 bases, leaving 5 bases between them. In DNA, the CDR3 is TGTGCCAGCAAAAGAACCGGGGAGCTGTTTTTT. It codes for CASKRTGELFF. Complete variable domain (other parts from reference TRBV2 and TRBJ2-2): EPEVTQTPSHQVTQMGQEVILRCVPISNHLYFYWYRQILGQKVEFLVSFYNNEISEKSEIFDDQFSVERPDGSNFTLKIRSTKLEDSAMYFCASKRTGELFFGEGSRLTVL.

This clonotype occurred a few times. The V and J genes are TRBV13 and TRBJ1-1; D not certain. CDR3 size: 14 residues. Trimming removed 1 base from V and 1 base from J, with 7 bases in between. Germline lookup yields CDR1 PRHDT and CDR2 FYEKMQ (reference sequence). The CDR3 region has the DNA TGTGCCAGCAGCTTAGCGGGAGAGAACACTGAAGCTTTCTTT. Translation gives CASSLAGENTEAFF.

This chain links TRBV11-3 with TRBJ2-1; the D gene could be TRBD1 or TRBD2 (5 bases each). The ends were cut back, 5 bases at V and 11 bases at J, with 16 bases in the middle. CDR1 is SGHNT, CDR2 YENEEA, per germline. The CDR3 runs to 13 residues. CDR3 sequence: CASSPRREGKQFF. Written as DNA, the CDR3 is TGTGCCAGCAGCCCCCGCCGAGAGGGGAAGCAGTTCTTC.

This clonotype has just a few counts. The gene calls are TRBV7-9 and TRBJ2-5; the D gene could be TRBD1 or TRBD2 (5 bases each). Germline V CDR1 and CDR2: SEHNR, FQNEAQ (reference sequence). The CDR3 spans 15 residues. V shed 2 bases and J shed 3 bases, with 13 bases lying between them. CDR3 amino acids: CASSLIIGGEETQYF. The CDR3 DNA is TGTGCCAGCAGCTTAATTATTGGGGGAGAAGAGACCCAGTACTTC. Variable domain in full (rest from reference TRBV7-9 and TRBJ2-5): DTGVSQNPRHKITKRGQNVTFRCDPISEHNRLYWYRQTLGQGPEFLTYFQNEAQLEKSRLLSDRFSAERPKGSFSTLEIQRTEQGDSAMYLCASSLIIGGEETQYFGPGTRLLVL.

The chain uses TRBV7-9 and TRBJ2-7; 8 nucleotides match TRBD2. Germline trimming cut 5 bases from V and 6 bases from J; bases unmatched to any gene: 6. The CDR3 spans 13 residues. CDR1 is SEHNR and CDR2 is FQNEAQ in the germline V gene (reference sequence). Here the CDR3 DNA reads TGTGCCAGCAGCCTCGGACTAGCACGCGAGCAGTACTTC. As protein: CASSLGLAREQYF.

The CDR3 reads CAIGLNSQETQYF. In nucleotides, the CDR3 is TGTGCCATCGGGTTAAACTCCCAAGAGACCCAGTACTTC. The chain combines TRBV10-3 with TRBJ2-5; no firm D call. The CDR3 contains 13 residues. V lost 8 bases and J lost 1, with 11 bases in between. The germline gives CDR1 ENHRY, CDR2 SYGVKD.

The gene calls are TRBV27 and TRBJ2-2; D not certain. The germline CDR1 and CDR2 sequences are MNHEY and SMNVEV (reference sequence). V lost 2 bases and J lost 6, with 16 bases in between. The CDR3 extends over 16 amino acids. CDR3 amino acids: CASSLSPTIPAGELFF. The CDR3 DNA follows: TGTGCCAGCAGTTTAAGTCCAACAATCCCAGCCGGGGAGCTGTTTTTT.

CDR3 protein: CAISDLMAAFF. CDR3 DNA: TGTGCCATCAGTGACTTAATGGCGGCTTTCTTT. The rearrangement joins TRBV10-3 to TRBJ1-1; no clear D. V shed 3 bases and J shed 11 bases, with 10 bases lying between them. CDR1 and CDR2 (germline): ENHRY, SYGVKD. The CDR3 is 11 amino acids.

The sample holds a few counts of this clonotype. CDR3 in amino acids: CASSSFTGELFF. CDR3 sequence (DNA): TGTGCCAGCAGCTCCTTCACCGGGGAGCTGTTTTTT. This chain joins TRBV11-2 and TRBJ2-2; D is uncertain. V was cut by 4 bases and J by 4 bases, with 4 bases left in between. Germline V gives CDR1 SGHAT, CDR2 FQNNGV. This CDR3 is built from 12 residues. The complete variable domain, with remaining parts taken from reference TRBV11-2 and TRBJ2-2, reads EAGVAQSPRYKIIEKRQSVAFWCNPISGHATLYWYQQILGQGPKLLIQFQNNGVVDDSQLPKDRFSAERLKGVDSTLKIQPAKLEDSAVYLCASSSFTGELFFGEGSRLTVL.

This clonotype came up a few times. The CDR3 coding sequence is TGTGCCAGCTCACTCTCTAGCGGAGCCAAAAACATTCAGTACTTC. Translation: CASSLSSGAKNIQYF. The chain links TRBV18 to TRBJ2-4; 7 bases align to TRBD2. Germline V lookup: CDR1 KGHSH, CDR2 LQKENI. The CDR3 has 15 amino acids. With V trimmed by 4 bases and J by 0 bases, 3 bases remained unmatched.

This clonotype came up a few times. The CDR3 sequence: CASTDYTNYGYTF. CDR3 bases: TGTGCCAGCACCGACTACACCAACTATGGCTACACCTTC. The chain carries TRBV7-9 and TRBJ1-2, with unresolved D. Germline V gene sequence: CDR1 SEHNR, CDR2 FQNEAQ (reference sequence). This CDR3 is 13 amino acids long. Trimming took 7 bases from V and 2 from J, leaving 11 bases between them.

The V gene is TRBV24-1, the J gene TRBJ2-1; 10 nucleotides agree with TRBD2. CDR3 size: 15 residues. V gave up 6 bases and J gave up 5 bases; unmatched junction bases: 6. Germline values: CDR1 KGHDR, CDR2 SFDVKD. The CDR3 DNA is TGTGCCACCAGTTGGGGGAGCGGGAGGGACAATGAGCAGTTCTTC. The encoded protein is CATSWGSGRDNEQFF.

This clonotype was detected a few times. CDR3 nucleotide sequence: TGTGCCAGCAGCTTAACCCGGGACAGGGCGCAGTATTTT. It encodes CASSLTRDRAQYF. The rearrangement links TRBV7-3 to TRBJ2-3, with TRBD1 matching 9 bases. CDR1 is SGHTA and CDR2 is FQGTGA in the germline V gene. After removal of 0 bases from V and 10 bases from J, the junction contained 2 bases not matched to a gene. The CDR3 has 13 residues.

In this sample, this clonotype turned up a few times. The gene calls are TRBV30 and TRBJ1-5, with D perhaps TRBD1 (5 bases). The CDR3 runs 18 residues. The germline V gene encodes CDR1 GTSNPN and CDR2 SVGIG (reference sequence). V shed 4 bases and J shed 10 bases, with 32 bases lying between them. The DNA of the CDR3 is TGTGCCTGGAACCGAGGGGTAATAAATGACTTACAAAGGGGACCCCAGCATTTT. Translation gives CAWNRGVINDLQRGPQHF.

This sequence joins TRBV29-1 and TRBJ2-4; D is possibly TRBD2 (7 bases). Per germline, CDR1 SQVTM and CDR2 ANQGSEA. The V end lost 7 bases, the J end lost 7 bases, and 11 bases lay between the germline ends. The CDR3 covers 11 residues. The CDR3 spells CSGGGRNIQYF. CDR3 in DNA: TGCAGCGGGGGGGGGCGGAACATTCAGTACTTC.

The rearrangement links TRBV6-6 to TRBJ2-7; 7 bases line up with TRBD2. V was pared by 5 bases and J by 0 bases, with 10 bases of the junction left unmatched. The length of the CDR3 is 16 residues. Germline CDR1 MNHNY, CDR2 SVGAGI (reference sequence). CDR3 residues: CASSDISGVSSYEQYF. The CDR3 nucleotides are TGTGCCAGCAGTGATATAAGCGGGGTAAGCTCCTACGAGCAGTACTTC.

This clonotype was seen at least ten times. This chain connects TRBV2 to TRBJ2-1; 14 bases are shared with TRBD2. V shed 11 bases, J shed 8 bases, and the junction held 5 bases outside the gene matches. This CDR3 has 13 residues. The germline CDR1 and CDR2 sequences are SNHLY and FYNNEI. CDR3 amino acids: CAGTTSGRDEQFF. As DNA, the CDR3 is TGTGCCGGGACGACTAGCGGGAGGGATGAGCAGTTCTTC.

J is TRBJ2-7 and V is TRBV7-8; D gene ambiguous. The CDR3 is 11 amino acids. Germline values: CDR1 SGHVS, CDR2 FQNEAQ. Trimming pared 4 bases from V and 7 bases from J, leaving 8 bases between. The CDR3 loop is CASSSRMEQYF. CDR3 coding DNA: TGTGCCAGCAGCTCACGCATGGAGCAGTACTTC.

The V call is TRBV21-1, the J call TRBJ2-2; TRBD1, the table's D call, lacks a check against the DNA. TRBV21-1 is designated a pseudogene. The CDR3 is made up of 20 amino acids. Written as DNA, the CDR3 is TGTGCCAGCAGCAAACCGATAAAGACTCAGACAGGGATGGGCACCGGGGAGCTGTTTTTT. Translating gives CASSKPIKTQTGMGTGELFF.

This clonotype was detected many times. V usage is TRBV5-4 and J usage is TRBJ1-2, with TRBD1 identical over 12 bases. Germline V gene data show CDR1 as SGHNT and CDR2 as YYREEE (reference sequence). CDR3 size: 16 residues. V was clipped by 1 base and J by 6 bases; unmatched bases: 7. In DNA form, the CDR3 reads TGTGCCAGCAGCTTGAGTACGGGACAGGGGGCGAATGGCTACACCTTC. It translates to CASSLSTGQGANGYTF.